A selection of T cell receptor beta chains follows, all from one sample in a study of beta chain features in type 1 diabetes. Clones were sequenced by immunoSEQ multiplex PCR, and TCRdb holds only the in-frame ones, with some missing. The profile covers 250,000 to 300,000 clones, with around 22% appearing a single time and around 0.012% taken by the ten largest. The material sequenced was naive CD4+ T cells from blood. These receptors were collected from a woman in her thirties with type 1 diabetes. Each CDR3 is given with its conserved first and last residue. Each record gives: D gene, J gene, V gene, CDR3 protein. The D gene is left open where the match is weak.

.,TRBJ2-3,TRBV27,CASRPPGDTQYF
TRBD2,TRBJ2-1,TRBV5-1,CASSREALYNEQFF
TRBD1,TRBJ2-6,TRBV9,CASSVGLGQGAWANVLTF
.,TRBJ1-1,TRBV7-9,CASSLGGGITEAFF
.,TRBJ2-1,TRBV7-3,CASSFSGGRGEQFF
.,TRBJ2-1,TRBV28,CASRTTRRLKEYAEQFF
TRBD2,TRBJ2-1,TRBV28,CASSLWASGSDNEQFF
TRBD1,TRBJ2-1,TRBV9,CASSVASAPGGNNEQFF
.,TRBJ2-6,TRBV30,CACSGTGANVLTF
TRBD1,TRBJ1-2,TRBV30,CAWMIGQAGYGYTF
.,TRBJ2-7,TRBV5-1,CASSLGPYYEQYF
TRBD1,TRBJ2-6,TRBV7-3,CASSPPLTGGISSGANVLTF
TRBD1,TRBJ2-7,TRBV29-1,CSVVRTGEYEQYF
.,TRBJ2-6,TRBV10-3,CAINQREDRYSGANVLTF
TRBD1,TRBJ2-1,TRBV28,CASSSRPDRGSGNEQFF
.,TRBJ2-5,TRBV4-2,CASSQDTAPGETQYF
TRBD1,TRBJ2-6,TRBV5-1,CASSTDRGGANVLTF
TRBD2,TRBJ2-5,TRBV7-9,CASSFSGLQETQYF
TRBD1,TRBJ1-2,TRBV18,CASSPWTDRDYGYTF
.,TRBJ1-2,TRBV9,CASSVVQANYGYTF
.,TRBJ1-1,TRBV29-1,CSVEATTGNTEAFF
TRBD1,TRBJ2-1,TRBV7-3,CASSSLGTGPYNEQFF
.,TRBJ1-1,TRBV5-6,CASTRTGGLNTEAFF
.,TRBJ2-1,TRBV14,CASSQGLLEQFF
.,TRBJ2-7,TRBV30,CAWSFGQEGYEQYF
TRBD2,TRBJ2-1,TRBV7-9,CASSLMGGRDSYNEQFF
.,TRBJ1-5,TRBV29-1,CSVGLHNQPQHF
.,TRBJ2-4,TRBV4-1,CASSQDWAELAKNIQYF
TRBD2,TRBJ2-4,TRBV2,CASNRGEQNIQYF
.,TRBJ2-3,TRBV15,CATSRRAWDTQYF
.,TRBJ1-5,TRBV2,CASSGRGGNQPQHF
TRBD1,TRBJ1-2,TRBV27,CASRGPGQGVGNYGYTF
.,TRBJ1-6,TRBV30,CAYRDTGMVEF
.,TRBJ2-7,TRBV11-2,CASGGWSGYPYEQYF
.,TRBJ2-1,TRBV11-2,CASSIAGDNEQFF
TRBD2,TRBJ2-3,TRBV7-3,CASSFAGGVTDTQYF
.,TRBJ2-1,TRBV14,CASSKEGAYNEQFF
TRBD2,TRBJ2-5,TRBV4-1,CASSQVLAGVIETQYF
.,TRBJ2-7,TRBV27,CASSFSSGQQYF
TRBD2,TRBJ2-7,TRBV6-1,CASRTGTSGTYEQYF
TRBD1,TRBJ1-1,TRBV18,CASSPQTGLEGAFF
.,TRBJ2-3,TRBV30,CAWSFADTQYF
TRBD2,TRBJ2-7,TRBV30,CAWSVASGRPKTYEQYF
TRBD1,TRBJ2-3,TRBV19,CASSPRTGSDTQYF
TRBD1,TRBJ1-1,TRBV7-2,CASSTRDRNTEAFF
TRBD1,TRBJ2-4,TRBV15,CATSRSMTGNIQYF
TRBD1,TRBJ1-1,TRBV28,CASSPGQGTEAFF
.,TRBJ2-2,TRBV27,CASSLTGVPGELFF
TRBD2,TRBJ2-5,TRBV4-1,CASSQLAGYIETQYF
.,TRBJ1-1,TRBV27,CASSLSILVGEAFF
.,TRBJ1-1,TRBV30,CAWMGVVNTEAFF
TRBD2,TRBJ2-1,TRBV2,CASSGTGDEQFF
.,TRBJ2-1,TRBV7-9,CAARRDLNPYNEQFF
TRBD2,TRBJ2-1,TRBV7-2,CASSFGLDYRGQFF
TRBD1,TRBJ1-4,TRBV7-9,CASSPTGGEEKLFF
.,TRBJ2-7,TRBV9,CASSVGPMQRAF
.,TRBJ2-7,TRBV5-1,CASSPYQTGGGTNYEQYF
.,TRBJ1-4,TRBV28,CASSPPGPQNEKLFF